This is a list of T cell receptor beta chains from one sample in a study of blood T cells in healthy people across ages. Via MiXCR, TCRdb re-called the 5' RACE reads, giving one row per CDR3 protein. In the table there are about 800,000 distinct CDR3 sequences, approximately 25% of which are singletons. The sample was also reused in another study, on T cells of mothers and their children.

The source material was blood. These receptors were taken from a boy aged 10-17 years in good health. CDR3s leave out the opening cysteine and the closing phenylalanine or tryptophan.

V gene: TRBV7-6
CDR3 protein: ASSPEAGTDTQY

V gene: TRBV12-3/TRBV12-4
CDR3 protein: ASSPKGTGGEKLF

V gene: TRBV29-1
CDR3 protein: SVPDSYGYT

V gene: TRBV4-3
CDR3 protein: ASSQEGGARDEKLF

V gene: TRBV7-9
CDR3 protein: ASSWVPANYGYT

V gene: TRBV9
CDR3 protein: ASSVATGASNEQF

V gene: TRBV12-3/TRBV12-4
CDR3 protein: ASSLSRGLNSGANVLT

V gene: TRBV28
CDR3 protein: ASNQVKGTDTQY

V gene: TRBV11-2
CDR3 protein: ASSSVISRTQY

V gene: TRBV7-9
CDR3 protein: ATGQGFGGYT

V gene: TRBV7-9
CDR3 protein: ASSQTGPQPERAF

V gene: TRBV4-3
CDR3 protein: ASSQGDRGEKLF

V gene: TRBV5-1
CDR3 protein: ASSLIGWGSSNTGELF

V gene: TRBV20-1
CDR3 protein: SAWDFQETQY

V gene: TRBV11-2
CDR3 protein: ASSSGLGPDTQY

V gene: TRBV29-1
CDR3 protein: SVEAGSYT

V gene: TRBV28
CDR3 protein: ASKRGGTGELF

V gene: TRBV7-8
CDR3 protein: ASSFVDTQY

V gene: TRBV20-1
CDR3 protein: SALGQYNQPQH

V gene: TRBV6-2/TRBV6-3
CDR3 protein: ASSYEAVSLEAF

V gene: TRBV28
CDR3 protein: ASSPREIDEQY

V gene: TRBV14
CDR3 protein: ASSHNLDTEAF

V gene: TRBV7-7
CDR3 protein: ASSQGGRAQETQY

V gene: TRBV15
CDR3 protein: ATSRIGTGANQPQH

V gene: TRBV11-1
CDR3 protein: ASSQDRLSSYNEQF

V gene: TRBV4-2
CDR3 protein: ASSQDRASGSTDTQY

V gene: TRBV14
CDR3 protein: ASSQITAGEETQY

V gene: TRBV7-2
CDR3 protein: ASSLSPALRTDTQY

V gene: TRBV28
CDR3 protein: ASRVSLGTGEEHTQY

V gene: TRBV6-1
CDR3 protein: ASSTRAKPPQETQY

V gene: TRBV20-1
CDR3 protein: SARIAGSQETQY

V gene: TRBV7-9
CDR3 protein: ASSLTERDQPQH

V gene: TRBV6-2/TRBV6-3
CDR3 protein: ASNPLAAITPEQF

V gene: TRBV6-2/TRBV6-3
CDR3 protein: ASSYAPDRSYNSPLH

V gene: TRBV15
CDR3 protein: ATSRDRGAATGELF

V gene: TRBV6-2/TRBV6-3
CDR3 protein: ASNEIGRGNQPQH

V gene: TRBV15
CDR3 protein: ATSFFREKLF

V gene: TRBV6-6
CDR3 protein: ASSYRPSGYNEQF

V gene: TRBV4-3
CDR3 protein: ASSQSPGLPQF

V gene: TRBV6-6
CDR3 protein: ASSYAREPQH

V gene: TRBV6-2/TRBV6-3
CDR3 protein: ASSSLTGTNHPNTDTQY

V gene: TRBV7-9
CDR3 protein: ASSTTTGEANYGYT

V gene: TRBV7-2
CDR3 protein: ASSLEAPSSYEQY

V gene: TRBV4-3
CDR3 protein: ASSQAPGGARDTQY

V gene: TRBV7-9
CDR3 protein: ASSQRLAGDLTDTQY

V gene: TRBV15
CDR3 protein: ATSRQGWTNEKLF

V gene: TRBV5-6
CDR3 protein: ASSWSLAGGRVNEQF

V gene: TRBV7-2
CDR3 protein: ASSDRNTGTDNEKLF